This T cell receptor (beta chain) was profiled in a study of metastatic and nonmetastatic thyroid tumors. Across the whole study: It was across blood and tumor or nodule tissue from malignant and benign thyroid patients that repertoires were compared.

This clone has at least ten counts. Treatment of any kind had been given to no patient before thyroid surgery. TCRdb re-called the PCR reads through MiXCR. The data hold 23,000 or so clones, with about 30% observed a single time. Unmatched junction bases numbered 14, after V lost 5 bases and J lost 6 bases. The CDR3 is made up of 16 amino acids. Germline-derived CDR1 and CDR2 are LNHDA and SQIVND (reference sequence). The TCR originated in a male donor with papillary thyroid cancer or a benign thyroid nodule (not recorded which). Some clones in this sample may be carry-over from other donors' samples. The gene calls are TRBV19 and TRBJ1-2; 8 bases are a match to TRBD1. The specimen was tumor tissue. The CDR3 DNA sequence: TGTGCCAGTAGTCCTACCCGGGGACAGGTAGGCGATGGCTACACCTTC. Translation: CASSPTRGQVGDGYTF. Drawing the rest from reference TRBV19 and TRBJ1-2, the complete variable domain is DGGITQSPKYLFRKEGQNVTLSCEQNLNHDAMYWYRQDPGQGLRLIYYSQIVNDFQKGDIAEGYSVSREKKESFPLTVTSAQKNPTAFYLCASSPTRGQVGDGYTFGSGTRLTVV.